The 27 T cell receptor beta chains listed next were all sequenced from one sample in a study of cytomegalovirus exposure and HLA in healthy donors. This table comes from immunoSEQ multiplex PCR, and its TCRdb copy is limited to in-frame clones, with some not included. Of approximately 80,000 clones in the sample, 93% were seen once. Sequenced sample: PBMCs. The receptors originated from a woman under 40 in good health and CMV-seronegative.

The chain couples TRBV19 to TRBJ1-1; D gene uncertain. The CDR3 has 13 residues. Germline values: CDR1 LNHDA, CDR2 SQIVND (reference sequence). In DNA form, the CDR3 reads TGTGCTGCCACCACAACAAGGAACACTGAAGCTTTCTTT. It translates to CAATTTRNTEAFF.

V is TRBV2 and J is TRBJ2-5; 7 nucleotides align to TRBD1. Germline CDR1 reads SNHLY; CDR2 reads FYNNEI. The CDR3 is made up of 14 amino acids. The V gene end was trimmed by 5 bases and the J gene end by 0 bases; junction bases not matched to a gene: 3. For the CDR3, the DNA is TGTGCCAGCAGTAGACAGGGAAACCAAGAGACCCAGTACTTC. Amino acids: CASSRQGNQETQYF.

The gene calls are TRBV2 and TRBJ2-3; no clear D. The V gene's germline CDR1 is SNHLY and CDR2 FYNNEI. Between the trimmed V and J ends, which lost 6 bases and 0 bases, there was a span of 10 bases. The CDR3 runs 14 residues. The CDR3 coding sequence is TGTGCCAGCAGAGGCTACGGGAGCACAGATACGCAGTATTTT. Translation: CASRGYGSTDTQYF.

The CDR3 protein is CASSSLGAYNEQFF. CDR3 bases: TGTGCCAGCAGCTCCTTAGGGGCCTACAATGAGCAGTTCTTC. The chain recombines TRBV9 with TRBJ2-1; TRBD1 is a possible D gene (5 bases). Trimming left V 4 bases short and J 2 bases short, with 10 bases between. This CDR3 comprises 14 residues. The germline V gene encodes CDR1 SGDLS and CDR2 YYNGEE.

V and J are TRBV6-4 and TRBJ2-4, with 9 bases identical to TRBD1. Trimming removed 0 bases from V and 4 bases from J; junction bases left unmatched: 1. CDR1 and CDR2 (germline): MRHNA, SNTAGT. The CDR3 length is 15 residues. In DNA, the CDR3 is TGTGCCAGCAGTGACTCGGGGACAGGGAAAAACATTCAGTACTTC. Amino acids: CASSDSGTGKNIQYF.

V gene TRBV6-5 combines with J gene TRBJ2-6, with no clear D. Trimming pared 0 bases from V and 0 bases from J, leaving 6 bases between. The germline V gene encodes CDR1 MNHEY and CDR2 SVGAGI. The CDR3 consists of 16 residues. CDR3 residues: CASSYSSRSGANVLTF. As DNA, the CDR3 is TGTGCCAGCAGTTACTCGAGCCGCTCTGGGGCCAACGTCCTGACTTTC.

The chain links TRBV28 to TRBJ1-2; 7 bases are a match to TRBD1. Per the germline V gene, CDR1 is MDHEN and CDR2 is SYDVKM. With V trimmed by 9 bases and J by 0 bases, 7 bases remained unmatched. The CDR3 is 14 amino acids. The CDR3 DNA is TGTGCCAGTTCCCAGGGGACAGCTAACTATGGCTACACCTTC. It specifies CASSQGTANYGYTF.

The gene calls are TRBV6-5 and TRBJ2-7, with D maybe TRBD2 (6 bases). From germline, CDR1 is MNHEY and CDR2 SVGAGI. The CDR3 runs 16 residues. Trimming shortened V by 3 bases and J by 0 bases, and 15 bases separated the two germline ends. CDR3 sequence (DNA): TGTGCCAGCAGTTATAGTTTCGGAGGGGACTCCTACGAGCAGTACTTC. Protein: CASSYSFGGDSYEQYF.

This clone was seen just once. This chain links TRBV6-1 with TRBJ1-1; the D gene is possibly TRBD1 (5 bases). The CDR3 spans 12 residues. V gave up 7 bases and J gave up 5 bases, with 11 bases separating them. Germline values: CDR1 MNHNS, CDR2 SASEGT. CDR3: CASMGGGTEAFF. CDR3 nucleotide sequence: TGTGCCAGCATGGGGGGAGGGACTGAAGCTTTCTTT.

The V gene is TRBV12-5, the J gene TRBJ1-1; D may be TRBD1 (6 bases). V was pared by 1 base and J by 0 bases, with 6 bases between. CDR3 size: 14 residues. Per germline, CDR1 LGHNT and CDR2 FRNRAP. CDR3 sequence reads: CASGLDRVNTEAFF. The DNA of the CDR3 is TGTGCTAGTGGTTTGGACAGGGTGAACACTGAAGCTTTCTTT.

The chain carries TRBV5-4 and TRBJ2-5, with TRBD1 matching 8 bases. Germline-derived CDR1 and CDR2 are SGHNT and YYREEE (reference sequence). Trimming took 0 bases from V and 7 from J; bases not matched to a gene: 11. The CDR3 sequence is 16 residues long. In nucleotides, the CDR3 is TGTGCCAGCAGCTTGGGGACAGGGAAGGGTATAGGGACCCAGTACTTC. Translation gives CASSLGTGKGIGTQYF. The whole variable domain, filled in from reference TRBV5-4 and TRBJ2-5, reads ETGVTQSPTHLIKTRGQQVTLRCSSQSGHNTVSWYQQALGQGPQFIFQYYREEENGRGNFPPRFSGLQFPNYSSELNVNALELDDSALYLCASSLGTGKGIGTQYFGPGTRLLVL.

V usage is TRBV19 and J usage is TRBJ2-7, with a tentative D call TRBD2 (6 bases). Germline CDR1 LNHDA, CDR2 SQIVND (reference sequence). The CDR3 is 12 amino acids. V shed 7 bases and J shed 3 bases, with 10 bases lying between them. The CDR3 reads CASMAGNYEQYF. The CDR3 DNA reads as TGTGCCAGTATGGCGGGGAACTACGAGCAGTACTTC. The variable domain in full, completed from reference TRBV19 and TRBJ2-7, reads DGGITQSPKYLFRKEGQNVTLSCEQNLNHDAMYWYRQDPGQGLRLIYYSQIVNDFQKGDIAEGYSVSREKKESFPLTVTSAQKNPTAFYLCASMAGNYEQYFGPGTRLTVT.

V is TRBV9 and J is TRBJ2-1, with 10 bases that match TRBD2. CDR3 length: 17 amino acids. V lost 3 bases to trimming and J lost 10 bases; unmatched junction nucleotides: 16. The germline CDR1 and CDR2 sequences are SGDLS and YYNGEE. CDR3 coding DNA: TGTGCCAGCAGCGCCGCTTGGGCTAGCGGGAGTTCAGGGGAGCAGTTCTTC. The encoded protein is CASSAAWASGSSGEQFF.

With regard to this clone: The junction differs from germline at one of its ends, possibly a read error. V is TRBV7-9 and J is TRBJ2-1; maybe TRBD1 (5 bases). The CDR3 has 13 amino acids. In germline, CDR1 is SEHNR, CDR2 FQNEAQ (reference sequence). The CDR3, as DNA: TGTGCCAGCAGCTTAGGCTGGGGCAATGAACAGTTCTTC. It is translated as CASSLGWGNEQFF.

This clone was counted a single time. The V call is TRBV28, the J call TRBJ2-4; a weak D match, TRBD1 (6 bases). Per germline, CDR1 MDHEN and CDR2 SYDVKM. The CDR3 sequence is 15 residues long. The V gene lost 5 bases and the J gene lost 3 bases, with 14 bases spanning the gap. This CDR3 reads CASSPRGSGKNIQYF. CDR3 in DNA: TGTGCCAGCAGTCCCAGGGGCAGCGGCAAAAACATTCAGTACTTC. The variable domain in full, completed from reference TRBV28 and TRBJ2-4, reads DVKVTQSSRYLVKRTGEKVFLECVQDMDHENMFWYRQDPGLGLRLIYFSYDVKMKEKGDIPEGYSVSREKKERFSLILESASTNQTSMYLCASSPRGSGKNIQYFGAGTRLSVL.

The chain joins TRBV28 to TRBJ1-5; 8 bases match TRBD1. The CDR3 sequence is 13 residues long. The V gene end was trimmed by 6 bases and the J gene end by 4 bases; junction bases not matched to a gene: 2. CDR1 and CDR2 from the germline V gene are MDHEN and SYDVKM. CDR3: CASRTGGNQPQHF. As DNA, the CDR3 is TGTGCCAGCAGAACAGGGGGAAATCAGCCCCAGCATTTT.

J is TRBJ2-5 and V is TRBV5-1; a possible D gene is TRBD2 (6 bases). The CDR3 is 15 residues long. The germline V gene has CDR1 SGHRS and CDR2 YFSETQ. V lost 2 bases and J lost 2, with 13 bases in between. The CDR3, as DNA: TGCGCCAGCAGCTTTTCCTTAGCGGAACAAGAGACCCAGTACTTC. Translated: CASSFSLAEQETQYF.

V gene TRBV19 combines with J gene TRBJ1-5; D remains unclear. This CDR3 has 15 amino acids. V was pared by 3 bases and J by 0 bases, with 9 bases between. The V gene's germline CDR1 is LNHDA and CDR2 SQIVND (reference sequence). The CDR3 protein is CASSIEPYSNQPQHF. The CDR3 nucleotides are TGTGCCAGTAGTATTGAGCCCTATAGCAATCAGCCCCAGCATTTT. Full variable domain (rest looked up from reference TRBV19 and TRBJ1-5): DGGITQSPKYLFRKEGQNVTLSCEQNLNHDAMYWYRQDPGQGLRLIYYSQIVNDFQKGDIAEGYSVSREKKESFPLTVTSAQKNPTAFYLCASSIEPYSNQPQHFGDGTRLSIL.

CDR3 nucleotides: TGTGCCAGCAGTTTCCCCGGGGGTAGTAATGGCTACACCTTC. Residues: CASSFPGGSNGYTF. The chain couples TRBV6-6 to TRBJ1-2, with D possibly being TRBD1 (5 bases). V lost 4 bases, J lost 6 bases, and 15 bases lay in between. This CDR3 has 14 residues. The germline CDR1 and CDR2 sequences are MNHNY and SVGAGI (reference sequence).

V is TRBV27 and J is TRBJ1-1; TRBD1 is a possible D gene (6 bases). The CDR3 is 14 amino acids. Germline loops: CDR1 MNHEY, CDR2 SMNVEV (reference sequence). Trimming removed 0 bases at V and 1 base at J, with 6 bases between. CDR3 region: CASSLSGQNTEAFF. In DNA form, the CDR3 reads TGTGCCAGCAGTTTATCGGGACAGAACACTGAAGCTTTCTTT.

J is TRBJ2-2 and V is TRBV13; TRBD2 matches 11 bases. V was clipped by 5 bases and J by 4 bases; unmatched bases: 18. CDR3 length: 20 amino acids. Per the germline V gene, CDR1 is PRHDT and CDR2 is FYEKMQ (reference sequence). CDR3 residues: CASSPSPGVAGGPSTGELFF. For the CDR3, the DNA is TGTGCCAGCAGCCCCTCCCCCGGGGTAGCGGGAGGGCCAAGCACCGGGGAGCTGTTTTTT.

This sequence joins TRBV5-5 and TRBJ2-1; possibly TRBD2 for D (5 bases). V dropped 2 bases and J dropped 0 bases, with 9 bases sitting between them. This CDR3 contains 15 residues. Germline CDR1 SGHKS, CDR2 YYEKEE (reference sequence). The DNA for the CDR3 is TGTGCCAGCAGCTTCGCGGGTAGCTCCTACAATGAGCAGTTCTTC. This sequence encodes CASSFAGSSYNEQFF.

The chain is built from TRBV21-1 and TRBJ2-3; the table's D call, TRBD2, was not checked against the DNA. TRBV21-1 is a pseudogene locus. The length of the CDR3 is 11 residues. For the CDR3, the DNA is TGTGCCAACGGAGCCCCTAATACGCAGTATTTT. It yields the protein CANGAPNTQYF.

The J gene is TRBJ2-6, the V gene TRBV5-1; 8 positions match TRBD1. CDR3 length equals 18 residues. Per the germline V gene, CDR1 is SGHRS and CDR2 is YFSETQ. V lost 3 bases and J lost 3; bases outside the gene matches: 11. The CDR3 loop is CASSSGTGGGNGANVLTF. The CDR3 nucleotides are TGCGCCAGCAGCTCCGGGACAGGAGGGGGGAATGGGGCCAACGTCCTGACTTTC.

The V call is TRBV28, the J call TRBJ2-2, with a tentative D call TRBD1 (5 bases). The length of the CDR3 is 14 residues. From germline, CDR1 is MDHEN and CDR2 SYDVKM. V lost 2 bases and J 6 bases, leaving 10 bases between the germline ends. The CDR3 DNA is TGTGCCAGCAGTTTACCGACAGTTCCCGGGGAGCTGTTTTTT. Encoded protein: CASSLPTVPGELFF.

This chain links TRBV29-1 with TRBJ1-1; TRBD1 aligns across 7 bases. This CDR3 region has 13 residues. Trimming at V came to 7 bases and at J to 0 bases, leaving 5 bases not matched to a gene. Germline V gene lookup returns CDR1 SQVTM and CDR2 ANQGSEA. CDR3 amino acids: CSAPGQMNTEAFF. Written as DNA, the CDR3 is TGCAGCGCCCCGGGACAGATGAACACTGAAGCTTTCTTT. Filled out from reference TRBV29-1 and TRBJ1-1, the complete variable domain reads SAVISQKPSRDICQRGTSLTIQCQVDSQVTMMFWYRQQPGQSLTLIATANQGSEATYESGFVIDKFPISRPNLTFSTLTVSNMSPEDSSIYLCSAPGQMNTEAFFGQGTRLTVV.

The chain is built from TRBV7-5 and TRBJ2-1; TRBD2, the table's D call, lacks a check against the DNA. TRBV7-5 is termed a pseudogene. This CDR3 is 16 amino acids long. The CDR3 region is CARSLGGLAGEDEQFF. The DNA for the CDR3 is TGTGCCAGAAGCTTAGGGGGGCTAGCGGGAGAGGACGAGCAGTTCTTC.